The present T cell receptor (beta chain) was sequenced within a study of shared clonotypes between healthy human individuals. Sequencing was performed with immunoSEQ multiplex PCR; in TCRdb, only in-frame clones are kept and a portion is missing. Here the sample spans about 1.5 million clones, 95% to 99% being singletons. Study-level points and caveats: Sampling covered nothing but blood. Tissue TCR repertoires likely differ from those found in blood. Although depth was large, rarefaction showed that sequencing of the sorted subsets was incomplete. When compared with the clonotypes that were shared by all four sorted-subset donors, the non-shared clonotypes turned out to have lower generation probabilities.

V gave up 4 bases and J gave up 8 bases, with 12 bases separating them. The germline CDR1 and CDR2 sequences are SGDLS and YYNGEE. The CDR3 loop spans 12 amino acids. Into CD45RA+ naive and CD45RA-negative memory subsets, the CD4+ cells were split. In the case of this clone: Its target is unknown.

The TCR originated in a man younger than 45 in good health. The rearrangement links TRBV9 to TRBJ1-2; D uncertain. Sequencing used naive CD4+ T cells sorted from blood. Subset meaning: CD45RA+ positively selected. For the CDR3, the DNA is TGTGCCAGCAGCTCGGGCTTCGGCGGCTACACCTTC. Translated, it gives CASSSGFGGYTF.